This T cell receptor beta chain came from a study of T cell repertoires and HLA-DP antigens. Study in general: In vitro CD4+ alloreactivity was against HeLa-presented HLA-DP. Study-wide results and limits: Average cumulative frequency of previously undetected clones was 35% to 40% against one allele and 45% to 65% against the other.

Each pre-culture CD4+ sample aimed for hundreds of thousands of T cell genomes at deep resolution. Here immunoSEQ multiplex PCR was the method, and the copy in TCRdb shows in-frame clones only, minus some. The table shows approximately 100,000 clones, with more than 75% occurring only once. Untouched CD4+ T cells were bead-isolated from PBMC at around 98% purity. Germline CDR1 and CDR2: LNHDA and SQIVND (reference sequence). V shed 4 bases and J 1 base; nucleotides not matched to a gene: 7. This CDR3 comprises 16 residues. In regard to this clone: What it recognizes is unknown.

The specimen sequenced was CD4+ T cells from PBMCs. This sequence originates from a man between 45 and 60 years old in good health and CMV-seronegative. The chain combines TRBV19 with TRBJ2-7, with 10 bases that match TRBD1. As DNA, the CDR3 is TGTGCCAGTAGTAAGGGACAGGGGAAAGTTTCCTACGAGCAGTACTTC. Translating it yields CASSKGQGKVSYEQYF.